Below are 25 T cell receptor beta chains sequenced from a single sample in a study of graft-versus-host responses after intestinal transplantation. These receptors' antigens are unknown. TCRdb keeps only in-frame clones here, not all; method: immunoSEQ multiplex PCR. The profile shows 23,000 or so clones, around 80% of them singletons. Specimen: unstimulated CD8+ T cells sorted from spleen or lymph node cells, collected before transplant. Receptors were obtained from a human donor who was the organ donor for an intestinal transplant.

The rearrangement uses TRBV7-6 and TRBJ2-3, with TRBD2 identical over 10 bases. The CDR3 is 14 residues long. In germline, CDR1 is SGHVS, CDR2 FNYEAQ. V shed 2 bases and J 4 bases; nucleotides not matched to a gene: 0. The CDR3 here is CASSLLAGADTQYF. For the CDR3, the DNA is TGTGCCAGCAGCTTACTAGCGGGAGCAGATACGCAGTATTTT.

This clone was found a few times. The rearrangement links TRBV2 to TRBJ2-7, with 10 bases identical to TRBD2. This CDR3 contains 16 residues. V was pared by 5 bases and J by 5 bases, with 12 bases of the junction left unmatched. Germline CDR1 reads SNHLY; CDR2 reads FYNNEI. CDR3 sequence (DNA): TGTGCCAGCAGTTTTCTATTAGCGGGAGGATCTAACGAGCAGTACTTC. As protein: CASSFLLAGGSNEQYF.

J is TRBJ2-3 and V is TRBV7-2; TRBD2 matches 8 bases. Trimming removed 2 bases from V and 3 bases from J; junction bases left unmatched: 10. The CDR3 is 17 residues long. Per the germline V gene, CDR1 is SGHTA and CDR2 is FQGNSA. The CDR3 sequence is CASSLSARGGLTDTQYF. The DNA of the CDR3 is TGTGCCAGCAGCTTAAGCGCCCGGGGGGGTCTTACAGATACGCAGTATTTT.

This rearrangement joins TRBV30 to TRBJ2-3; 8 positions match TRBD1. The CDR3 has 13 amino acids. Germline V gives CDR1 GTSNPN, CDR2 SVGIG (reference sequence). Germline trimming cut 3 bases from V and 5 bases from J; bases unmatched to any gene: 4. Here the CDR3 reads CAWSRGQGDTQYF. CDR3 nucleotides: TGTGCCTGGAGCAGGGGGCAAGGAGATACGCAGTATTTT.

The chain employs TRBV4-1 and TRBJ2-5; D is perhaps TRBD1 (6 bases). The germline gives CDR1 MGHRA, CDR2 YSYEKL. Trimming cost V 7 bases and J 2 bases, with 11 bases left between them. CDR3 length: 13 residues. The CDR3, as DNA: TGCGCCAGCACCCCGGACAGTCAAGAGACCCAGTACTTC. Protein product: CASTPDSQETQYF.

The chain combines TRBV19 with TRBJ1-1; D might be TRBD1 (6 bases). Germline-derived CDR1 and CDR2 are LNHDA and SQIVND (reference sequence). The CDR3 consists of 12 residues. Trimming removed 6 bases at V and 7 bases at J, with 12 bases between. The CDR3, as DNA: TGTGCCAGTAGCTATCAGGGGCTTGAAGCTTTCTTT. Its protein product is CASSYQGLEAFF. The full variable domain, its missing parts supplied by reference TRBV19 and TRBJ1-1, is DGGITQSPKYLFRKEGQNVTLSCEQNLNHDAMYWYRQDPGQGLRLIYYSQIVNDFQKGDIAEGYSVSREKKESFPLTVTSAQKNPTAFYLCASSYQGLEAFFGQGTRLTVV.

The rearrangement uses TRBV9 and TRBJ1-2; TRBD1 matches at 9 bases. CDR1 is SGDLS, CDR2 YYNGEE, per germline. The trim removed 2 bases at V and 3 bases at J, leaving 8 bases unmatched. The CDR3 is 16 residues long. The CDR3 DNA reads TGTGCCAGCAGCGTTAACCGGGACAGGGTGGACTATGGCTACACCTTC. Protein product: CASSVNRDRVDYGYTF. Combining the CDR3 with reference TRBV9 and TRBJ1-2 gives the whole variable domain DSGVTQTPKHLITATGQRVTLRCSPRSGDLSVYWYQQSLDQGLQFLIQYYNGEERAKGNILERFSAQQFPDLHSELNLSSLELGDSALYFCASSVNRDRVDYGYTFGSGTRLTVV.

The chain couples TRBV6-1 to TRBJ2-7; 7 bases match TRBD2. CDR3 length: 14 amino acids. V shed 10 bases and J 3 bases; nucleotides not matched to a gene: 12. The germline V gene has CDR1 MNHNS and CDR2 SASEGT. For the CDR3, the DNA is TGTGCCACCCCAAGGGACTATTCAAGCTACGAGCAGTACTTC. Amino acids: CATPRDYSSYEQYF.

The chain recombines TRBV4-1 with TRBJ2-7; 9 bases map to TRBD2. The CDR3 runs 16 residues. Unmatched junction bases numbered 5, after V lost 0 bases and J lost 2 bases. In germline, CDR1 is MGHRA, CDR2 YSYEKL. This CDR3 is CASSQDPREGTYEQYF. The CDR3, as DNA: TGCGCCAGCAGCCAAGATCCGCGGGAGGGAACCTACGAGCAGTACTTC.

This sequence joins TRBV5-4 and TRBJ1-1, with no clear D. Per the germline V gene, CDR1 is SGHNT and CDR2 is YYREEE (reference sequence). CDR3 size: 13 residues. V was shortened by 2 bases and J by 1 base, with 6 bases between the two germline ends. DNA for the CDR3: TGTGCCAGCAGCTTCACTCAGAACACTGAAGCTTTCTTT. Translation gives CASSFTQNTEAFF.

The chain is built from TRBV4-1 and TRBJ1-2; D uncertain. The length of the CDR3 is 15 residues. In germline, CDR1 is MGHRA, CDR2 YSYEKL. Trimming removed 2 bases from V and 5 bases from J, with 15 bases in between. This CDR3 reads CASSQMSNTAYGYTF. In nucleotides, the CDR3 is TGCGCCAGCAGCCAAATGTCCAATACCGCTTATGGCTACACCTTC.

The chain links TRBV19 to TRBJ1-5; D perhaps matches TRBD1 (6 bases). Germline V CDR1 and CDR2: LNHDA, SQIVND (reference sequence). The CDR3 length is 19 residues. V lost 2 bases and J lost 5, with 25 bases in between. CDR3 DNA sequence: TGTGCCAGTAGTATACCGACCCTGGGACATTCCTTAGGGGATCAGCCCCAGCATTTT. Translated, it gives CASSIPTLGHSLGDQPQHF.

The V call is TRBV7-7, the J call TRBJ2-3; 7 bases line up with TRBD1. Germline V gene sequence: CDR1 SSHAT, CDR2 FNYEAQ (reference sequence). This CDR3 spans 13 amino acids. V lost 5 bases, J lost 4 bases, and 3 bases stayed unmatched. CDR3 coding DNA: TGTGCCAGCAGCCCACAGGGGCCAGATACGCAGTATTTT. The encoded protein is CASSPQGPDTQYF.

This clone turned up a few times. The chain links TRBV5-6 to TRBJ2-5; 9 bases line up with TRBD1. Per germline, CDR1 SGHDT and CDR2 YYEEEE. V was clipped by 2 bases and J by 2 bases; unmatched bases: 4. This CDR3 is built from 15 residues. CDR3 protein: CASSFPDRGQETQYF. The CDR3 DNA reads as TGTGCCAGCAGCTTCCCGGACAGGGGACAAGAGACCCAGTACTTC.

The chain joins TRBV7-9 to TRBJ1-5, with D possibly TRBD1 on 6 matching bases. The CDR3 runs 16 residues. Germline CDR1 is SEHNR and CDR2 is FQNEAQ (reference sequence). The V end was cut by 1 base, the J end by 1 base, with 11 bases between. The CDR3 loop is CASSLDPQGSNQPQHF. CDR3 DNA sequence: TGTGCCAGCAGCTTAGATCCCCAGGGGAGCAATCAGCCCCAGCATTTT.

The chain's CDR3 is CASSTGTESNQPQHF. CDR3 DNA: TGTGCCAGCAGCACCGGGACAGAAAGCAATCAGCCCCAGCATTTT. The genes are TRBV28 and TRBJ1-5; 7 nucleotides agree with TRBD1. This CDR3 has 15 residues. The germline V gene encodes CDR1 MDHEN and CDR2 SYDVKM. After removal of 6 bases from V and 1 base from J, the junction contained 6 bases not matched to a gene. Looking up the rest from reference TRBV28 and TRBJ1-5 gives the full variable domain: DVKVTQSSRYLVKRTGEKVFLECVQDMDHENMFWYRQDPGLGLRLIYFSYDVKMKEKGDIPEGYSVSREKKERFSLILESASTNQTSMYLCASSTGTESNQPQHFGDGTRLSIL.

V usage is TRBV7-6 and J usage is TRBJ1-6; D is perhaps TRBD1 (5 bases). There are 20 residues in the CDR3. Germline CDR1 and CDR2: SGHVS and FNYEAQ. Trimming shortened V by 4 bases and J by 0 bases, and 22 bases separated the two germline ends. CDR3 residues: CASSSSLTGTASSYNSPLHF. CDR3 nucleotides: TGTGCCAGCAGCTCCTCCCTCACAGGAACCGCAAGCTCCTATAATTCACCCCTCCACTTT. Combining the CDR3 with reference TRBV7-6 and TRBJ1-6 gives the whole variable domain GAGVSQSPRYKVTKRGQDVALRCDPISGHVSLYWYRQALGQGPEFLTYFNYEAQQDKSGLPNDRFSAERPEGSISTLTIQRTEQRDSAMYRCASSSSLTGTASSYNSPLHFGNGTRLTVT.

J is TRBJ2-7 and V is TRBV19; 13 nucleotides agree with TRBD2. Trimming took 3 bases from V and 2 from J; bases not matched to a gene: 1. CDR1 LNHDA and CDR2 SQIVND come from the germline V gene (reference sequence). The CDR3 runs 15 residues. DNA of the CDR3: TGTGCCAGTAGTATGGGACTAGCGGGGACCTACGAGCAGTACTTC. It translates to CASSMGLAGTYEQYF.

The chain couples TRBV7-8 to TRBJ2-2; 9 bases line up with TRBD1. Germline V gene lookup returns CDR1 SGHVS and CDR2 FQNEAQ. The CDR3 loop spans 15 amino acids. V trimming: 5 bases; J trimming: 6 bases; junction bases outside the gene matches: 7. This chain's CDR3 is CASSPWTGAAGELFF. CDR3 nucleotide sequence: TGTGCCAGCAGCCCATGGACAGGGGCTGCCGGGGAGCTGTTTTTT.

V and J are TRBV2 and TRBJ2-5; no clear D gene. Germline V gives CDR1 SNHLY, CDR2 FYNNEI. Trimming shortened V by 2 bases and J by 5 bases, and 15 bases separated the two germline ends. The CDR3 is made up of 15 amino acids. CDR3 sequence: CASSEPSGRVETQYF. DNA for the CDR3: TGTGCCAGCAGTGAACCGAGTGGTAGGGTGGAGACCCAGTACTTC.

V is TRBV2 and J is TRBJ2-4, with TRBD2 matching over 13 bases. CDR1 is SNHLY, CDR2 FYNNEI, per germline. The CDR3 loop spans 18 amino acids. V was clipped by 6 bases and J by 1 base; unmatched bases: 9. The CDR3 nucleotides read TGTGCCAGCAGAAGGGAGCCGGGACTAGCGGGGGCCAAAAACATTCAGTACTTC. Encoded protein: CASRREPGLAGAKNIQYF.

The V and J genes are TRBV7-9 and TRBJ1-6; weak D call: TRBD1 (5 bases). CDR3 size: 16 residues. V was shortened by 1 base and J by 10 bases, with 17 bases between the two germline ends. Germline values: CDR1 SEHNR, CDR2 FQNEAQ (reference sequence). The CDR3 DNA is TGTGCCAGCAGCTTAGGCAGGGAGGTAGCAAGATCACCCCTCCACTTT. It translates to CASSLGREVARSPLHF.

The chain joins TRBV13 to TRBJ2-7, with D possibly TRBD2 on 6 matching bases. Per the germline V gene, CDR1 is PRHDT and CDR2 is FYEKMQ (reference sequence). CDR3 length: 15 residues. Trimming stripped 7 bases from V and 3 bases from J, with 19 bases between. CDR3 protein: CASTFTGGSSYEQYF. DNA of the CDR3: TGTGCCAGCACCTTCACCGGGGGTTCTAGCTACGAGCAGTACTTC.

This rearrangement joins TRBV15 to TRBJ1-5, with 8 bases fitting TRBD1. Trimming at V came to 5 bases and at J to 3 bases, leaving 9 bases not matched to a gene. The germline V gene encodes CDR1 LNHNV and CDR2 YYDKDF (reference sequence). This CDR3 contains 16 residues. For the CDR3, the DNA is TGTGCCACCAGCGCACGACAGGGGCCGGACAATCAGCCCCAGCATTTT. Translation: CATSARQGPDNQPQHF. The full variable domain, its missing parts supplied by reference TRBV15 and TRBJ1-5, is DAMVIQNPRYQVTQFGKPVTLSCSQTLNHNVMYWYQQKSSQAPKLLFHYYDKDFNNEADTPDNFQSRRPNTSFCFLDIRSPGLGDTAMYLCATSARQGPDNQPQHFGDGTRLSIL.

Here the CDR3 reads CASSPGTGGFYGYTF. In DNA, the CDR3 is TGTGCCAGCAGCCCCGGGACAGGGGGCTTCTATGGCTACACCTTC. This sequence joins TRBV7-9 and TRBJ1-2, with 12 nucleotides matching TRBD1. The CDR3 extends over 15 amino acids. The germline V gene has CDR1 SEHNR and CDR2 FQNEAQ (reference sequence). J was trimmed by 4 bases and V by 5 bases; bases with no gene match: 5.